The clone carrying this T cell receptor (beta chain) was recorded a few times. Its antigen remains unidentified. This sample is part of a study of T-cell reconstitution after alpha-beta-depleted transplantation in children. Whole-study findings and limits: Once a year had passed after transplant, T-cell counts and diversity came mostly from newly produced T cells. In patients about two months after transplant, alpha-beta T cells reportedly arose from several hundred expanded graft clones.

Unique molecular identifiers were incorporated into the prepared TCRbeta library. Each CDR3 protein gets one entry after TCRdb re-called the PCR reads with MiXCR. The sample holds roughly 500,000 distinct CDR3 sequences; about 10% are singletons and the top ten take roughly 2%. The CDR3 spans 13 residues. The V gene lost 4 bases and the J gene lost 6 bases, with 13 bases spanning the gap. The V gene's germline CDR1 is SQVTM and CDR2 ANQGSEA. The sequence was collected from a child aged 2-15 years with inherited bone marrow failure, due to receive a stem cell transplant. The input for sequencing was PBMCs, taken before TCRalphabeta/CD19-depleted stem cell transplant. The chain couples TRBV29-1 to TRBJ2-4, with a tentative D call TRBD1 (5 bases). CDR3 loop: CSVVLWQGNIQYF. DNA of the CDR3: TGCAGCGTTGTCCTTTGGCAGGGAAACATTCAGTACTTC.